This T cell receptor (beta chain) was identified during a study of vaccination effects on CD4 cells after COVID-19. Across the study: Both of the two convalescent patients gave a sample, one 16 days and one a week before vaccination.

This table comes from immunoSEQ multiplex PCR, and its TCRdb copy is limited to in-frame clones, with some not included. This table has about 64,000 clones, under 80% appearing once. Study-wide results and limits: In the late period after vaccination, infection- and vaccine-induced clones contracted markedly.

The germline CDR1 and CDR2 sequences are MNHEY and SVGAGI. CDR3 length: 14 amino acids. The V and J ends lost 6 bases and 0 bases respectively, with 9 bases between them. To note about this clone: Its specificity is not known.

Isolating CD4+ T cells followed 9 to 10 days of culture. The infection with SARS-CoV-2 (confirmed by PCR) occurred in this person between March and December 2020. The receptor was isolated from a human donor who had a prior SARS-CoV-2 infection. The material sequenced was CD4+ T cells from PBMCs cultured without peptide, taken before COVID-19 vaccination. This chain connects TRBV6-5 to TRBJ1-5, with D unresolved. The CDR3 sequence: CASRGRVSNQPQHF. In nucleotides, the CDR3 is TGTGCCAGCAGGGGGAGGGTTAGCAATCAGCCCCAGCATTTT.